The table lists the clone carrying this T cell receptor (beta chain) with many counts. Its matching antigen is unknown. This specimen belongs to a study of T-cell reconstitution after alpha-beta-depleted transplantation in children. Study-wide findings and caveats: Some patients owed their high day-60 TCRbeta diversity to surviving recipient T cells and thymic progenitors. In patients about two months after transplant, alpha-beta T cells reportedly arose from several hundred expanded graft clones. Newly generated T cells supplied most T-cell counts and diversity one year post-transplant.

Library preparation (for TCRbeta) was performed with unique molecular identifiers. TCRdb re-derived calls from the PCR reads in MiXCR, one entry per CDR3 protein. The repertoire holds hundreds of thousands of distinct CDR3 sequences, around 12% seen once, with 0.65% to 0.9% in the top ten. The sample was PBMCs, taken before TCRalphabeta/CD19-depleted stem cell transplant. The source is a girl aged 2-10 years with congenital amegakaryocytic thrombocytopenia, due to receive a stem cell transplant.

The CDR3 DNA reads as TGCAGCGGCGCCCTAGTATTCGATGAGCAGTTCTTC. It is translated as CSGALVFDEQFF. This rearrangement joins TRBV29-1 to TRBJ2-1; D is unclear. The CDR3 sequence is 12 residues long. Trimming took off 7 bases at V and 8 bases at J, with 15 bases between the two ends. Germline CDR1 is SQVTM and CDR2 is ANQGSEA.